Sequencing of this TCR beta chain was carried out in a study of neurological immune-mediated disorders (dated by TCRdb to between 2017 and 2020). For context, the study as a whole: The study compared peripheral blood TCR-beta repertoires of HTLV-I-associated myelopathy (HAM/TSP) patients, multiple sclerosis patients and healthy controls using UMI-based sequencing. The cohort comprised approximately 67 subjects: roughly 15 HAM/TSP patients, 34 multiple sclerosis patients and some 20 healthy controls. Longitudinal HAM/TSP and healthy donors were sampled at 3 time-points each (roughly 3-45 month intervals). The approximately 100 TCR-beta libraries included longitudinal samples, technical triplicates and paired sorted CD4+ and CD8+ T-cell subsets alongside PBMC samples.

This clonotype has at least ten counts. The specificity of this receptor is unknown. Per-base quality was not reported, and no clone a single base away is much larger than it. Results the study describes overall, beyond this receptor: The highest TCR clonal expansion was observed in HAM/TSP patients, whereas the lowest was observed in MS patients, even when compared with healthy controls. Across subjects, expanded clones never shared an identical CDR3 amino acid sequence, which suggests that the TCR-beta repertoires in every group were private.

According to the study, the label for this sample's time point signals: longitudinal time-point 1 (baseline). Libraries from unsorted PBMCs were made from 2 million PBMCs kept in RNAlater at -80 degrees C until RNA extraction. PBMCs were separated from peripheral blood using Ficoll-Hypaque density gradient centrifugation and then cryopreserved in liquid nitrogen. Measured from the cysteine to the phenylalanine, the CDR3 is 13 residues long. The DNA shown is the 39-base CDR3, in frame from base 1. V ends up 3 bases short and J 5 bases short, with an unmatched junction base count of 3. The germline V gene (reference sequence) specifies DFQATT as CDR1 and SNEGSKA as CDR2. cDNA was synthesized by template-switch 5'RACE using a primer with a 10-nucleotide random unique molecular identifier that tagged each TCR transcript. Over 180 million TCR-beta sequences, covering 15-18 subjects, were produced in each sequencing run. Total RNA was extracted with the RNeasy kit. Using the KAPA Real-time Library Amplification kit, TCR-beta VDJ regions were amplified with primers for the TCR constant region and the 5'RACE anchor. A first PCR added sample indexes and Illumina adaptors, and a second PCR then raised library yield. After purification with Ampure beads, the TCR product of roughly 650 bp was size-selected on a 2% E-gel SizeSelection system. Library quality was checked on a Bioanalyzer, concentration was measured with Qubit, and libraries were quantified with the Kapa Library Quantification kit before pooling. Libraries were sequenced paired-end 2 x 150 bp on an Illumina HiSeq 2500. To increase sequence diversity, roughly 23-30% phiX was spiked into each library pool. As for how the authors treated the data: The UMI-based MiGEC pipeline processed quality-filtered reads and removed over 90% of raw TCR sequences during error correction. IMGT germline references were used for alignment of VDJ genes, and clonotypes were defined by a unique CDR3 amino acid sequence together with V-J genes. Clonal expansion, Shannon diversity and CDR3 relatedness (CalcPairwiseDistances, ClusterSamples) were evaluated with VDJtools, and phylogenetic trees were built with CLCbio workbench. A clone was classed as expanded if it had 8 or more unique UMIs, a cutoff based on coefficient-of-variation modelling across technical triplicates. The raw public data were reprocessed by TCRdb itself: fastp quality trimming at Q25, MiXCR clonotype calling, in-frame beta chains only. Rows with one shared CDR3 protein collapse into an entry with the most common genes and DNA. The V and J calls and clone size come from TCRdb's table, not from the authors' own analysis. Counted in this sample were some 54,000 distinct CDR3 sequences; over 8.5% of them appeared once. The ten largest clones capture 6.6% of the sample.

The clonotype comes from a male donor with HTLV-1-associated myelopathy (HAM/TSP). The chain is encoded by TRBV20-1 joined to TRBJ1-5; 8 bases in between match TRBD1. The sequenced sample was PBMCs. The DNA sequence is given as TGCAGTGCTAGGAGACAGGGGCATCAGCCCCAGCATTTT. Translated, it gives CSARRQGHQPQHF.